The 13 T cell receptor beta chains below were found in one sample sequenced in a study of cytomegalovirus exposure and HLA in healthy donors. The PCR was carried out with 60 Vbeta primers and 13 Jbeta primers. Sequencing was performed with immunoSEQ multiplex PCR; in TCRdb, only in-frame clones are kept and a portion is missing. The sample has 200,000 to 300,000 clones, 84% seen once. What was sequenced was PBMCs. The source is a woman between 40 and 55 years old in good health and CMV-seropositive.

The rearrangement uses TRBV11-2 and TRBJ2-6; TRBD1 matches 7 bases. V lost 4 bases and J lost 2; bases outside the gene matches: 2. Per the germline V gene, CDR1 is SGHAT and CDR2 is FQNNGV. CDR3 size: 15 residues. CDR3 sequence: CASSSDRAGANVLTF. Written as DNA, the CDR3 is TGTGCCAGCAGCTCCGACAGGGCTGGGGCCAACGTCCTGACTTTC.

The rearrangement links TRBV19 to TRBJ1-1, with D possibly matching TRBD1 (5 bases). Germline V gene lookup returns CDR1 LNHDA and CDR2 SQIVND (reference sequence). The CDR3 sequence is 16 residues long. The V end was cut by 3 bases, the J end by 1 base, with 15 bases between. CDR3 in amino acids: CASSILGGMSNTEAFF. CDR3 nucleotide sequence: TGTGCCAGTAGTATCCTCGGGGGGATGTCGAACACTGAAGCTTTCTTT.

The chain combines TRBV27 with TRBJ2-4, with a weak D call TRBD1 (5 bases). This CDR3 spans 14 amino acids. V dropped 4 bases and J dropped 6 bases, with 13 bases sitting between them. The germline CDR1 and CDR2 sequences are MNHEY and SMNVEV (reference sequence). The CDR3 DNA follows: TGTGCCAGCAGTTGGCGTGGGGCTACAAACATTCAGTACTTC. Its protein is CASSWRGATNIQYF.

The J gene is TRBJ2-1, the V gene TRBV28, with D unresolved. The CDR3 consists of 13 residues. The germline gives CDR1 MDHEN, CDR2 SYDVKM. With 6 bases removed from V and 0 bases from J, the gap between germline ends came to 6 bases. CDR3 DNA sequence: TGTGCCAGCAGAAGGAGCTCCTACAATGAGCAGTTCTTC. Translating gives CASRRSSYNEQFF.

CDR3 protein: CASSQTGDPSYEQYF. In DNA, the CDR3 is TGCGCCAGCAGCCAGACAGGGGACCCCTCCTACGAGCAGTACTTC. V and J are TRBV5-1 and TRBJ2-7; 8 bases fit TRBD1. Germline V gene sequence: CDR1 SGHRS, CDR2 YFSETQ. The CDR3 has 15 residues. V was pared by 4 bases and J by 0 bases, with 6 bases of the junction left unmatched.

V gene TRBV18 combines with J gene TRBJ2-2; possible D gene TRBD1, 6 bases. Trimming left V 3 bases short and J 5 bases short, with 7 bases between. Germline V gene lookup returns CDR1 KGHSH and CDR2 LQKENI. This CDR3 comprises 13 residues. This CDR3 is CASSPDSTGELFF. CDR3 bases: TGTGCCAGCTCACCGGACAGTACCGGGGAGCTGTTTTTT.

This chain joins TRBV11-1 and TRBJ2-7; 9 nucleotides agree with TRBD1. From germline, CDR1 is SGHAT and CDR2 FQDESV (reference sequence). The CDR3 covers 14 residues. The trim removed 5 bases at V and 6 bases at J, leaving 8 bases unmatched. CDR3 loop: CASSDGTGRPEQYF. In nucleotides, the CDR3 is TGTGCCAGCAGCGATGGGACAGGGCGACCCGAGCAGTACTTC. The full variable domain, its missing parts supplied by reference TRBV11-1 and TRBJ2-7, is EAEVAQSPRYKITEKSQAVAFWCDPISGHATLYWYRQILGQGPELLVQFQDESVVDDSQLPKDRFSAERLKGVDSTLKIQPAELGDSAMYLCASSDGTGRPEQYFGPGTRLTVT.

The V and J genes are TRBV7-6 and TRBJ2-7, with 9 bases identical to TRBD2. Trimming took 5 bases from V and 7 from J; bases not matched to a gene: 15. The germline CDR1 and CDR2 sequences are SGHVS and FNYEAQ. The CDR3 runs 16 residues. The CDR3 protein is CASSPRSAASGTEQYF. The CDR3 DNA reads as TGTGCCAGCAGCCCCCGGTCCGCGGCTAGCGGGACGGAGCAGTACTTC.

The chain couples TRBV28 to TRBJ2-7, with TRBD1 matching over 8 bases. The ends lost 4 bases at V and 3 bases at J; junction bases unmatched: 8. In germline, CDR1 is MDHEN, CDR2 SYDVKM. The CDR3 has 15 amino acids. The CDR3, as DNA: TGTGCCAGCAGTTCCGGGGACAGGACCGACTACGAGCAGTACTTC. Translating it yields CASSSGDRTDYEQYF.

The genes are TRBV10-3 and TRBJ2-5; 10 bases agree with TRBD1. CDR1 ENHRY and CDR2 SYGVKD come from the germline V gene. The CDR3 covers 13 residues. The V segment lost 10 bases and the J segment 3 bases; nucleotides outside the gene matches: 5. CDR3 protein: CATGTGEEETQYF. CDR3 DNA sequence: TGTGCCACCGGGACAGGGGAGGAAGAGACCCAGTACTTC.

This clone was counted a single time. A junction end diverges from the germline sequence, so it may reflect a read error. This chain links TRBV11-1 with TRBJ2-2; 15 bases match TRBD2. The CDR3 contains 17 residues. Germline CDR1 SGHAT, CDR2 FQDESV (reference sequence). In nucleotides, the CDR3 is TGTGCCAGCAGATCCGGGACTAGCGGGAGGAACACCGGGGAGCTATTTTTT. It translates to CASRSGTSGRNTGELFF. Filled out from reference TRBV11-1 and TRBJ2-2, the complete variable domain reads EAEVAQSPRYKITEKSQAVAFWCDPISGHATLYWYRQILGQGPELLVQFQDESVVDDSQLPKDRFSAERLKGVDSTLKIQPAELGDSAMYLCASRSGTSGRNTGELFFGEGSRLTVL.

This clone was counted ten times or more. The rearrangement uses TRBV6-4 and TRBJ2-3; possible D gene TRBD1, 6 bases. This CDR3 region has 13 residues. Germline-derived CDR1 and CDR2 are MRHNA and SNTAGT. V was pared by 4 bases and J by 1 base, with 6 bases between. The CDR3 region has the DNA TGTGCCAGCAGTGCAGGGGGCACAGATACGCAGTATTTT. Translating gives CASSAGGTDTQYF.

The chain has TRBV27 and TRBJ2-7; D call uncertain. The germline CDR1 and CDR2 sequences are MNHEY and SMNVEV (reference sequence). The CDR3 sequence is 11 residues long. With 4 bases removed from V and 4 bases from J, the gap between germline ends came to 5 bases. This chain's CDR3 is CASSSIYEQYF. CDR3 nucleotides: TGTGCCAGCAGTTCCATTTACGAGCAGTACTTC.